These 22 T cell receptor beta chains were all obtained from the same sample, sequenced in a study of human T cells and chemical hapten exposure (dated by TCRdb to about 2021). What the time point label conveys for this sample: pre-sensitization, week 0. What this sample's treatment or condition label stands for: therapeutic diphenylcyclopropenone sensitization with weekly scalp DPC. The library came from RACE. TCRdb lists the instrument as NextSeq 500. TCRdb trimmed public reads at Q25 via fastp, called clones via MiXCR and kept in-frame beta chains. Every CDR3 protein is listed once, alongside the most common genes and DNA of its rows. The sample has around 250,000 distinct CDR3 sequences on record, 7% to 10% of them singletons. Together, the top ten hold 2% to 3% of the sample. The sequencing here drew on whole blood, taken in connection with sensitization to the hapten diphenylcyclopropenone (DPC). The receptors stem from a woman aged 40-49 years with alopecia areata. Some clones in this sample may be carry-over from other donors' samples.

This clonotype has a count of ten or more. The CDR3, as DNA: TGTGCCAGCAGCCGGACTAGCGGGAGGGCCGGGACGCAGTATTTT. Translation: CASSRTSGRAGTQYF. The V gene is TRBV7-2, the J gene TRBJ2-3; 15 bases fit TRBD2. The V and J ends lost 5 bases and 9 bases, in that order; junction bases with no gene match: 6. The CDR3 runs to 15 residues. Per the germline V gene, CDR1 is SGHTA and CDR2 is FQGNSA.

This clonotype has a handful of counts. The rearrangement joins TRBV5-5 to TRBJ1-1, with D possibly matching TRBD1 (6 bases). The CDR3 extends over 15 amino acids. V lost 0 bases and J lost 0, with 9 bases in between. Per germline, CDR1 SGHKS and CDR2 YYEKEE (reference sequence). The CDR3: CASSLGDTVNTEAFF. CDR3 nucleotide sequence: TGTGCCAGCAGCTTGGGGGACACAGTGAACACTGAAGCTTTCTTT.

The genes are TRBV28 and TRBJ2-1; 15 nucleotides line up with TRBD2. The CDR3 covers 17 residues. The ends lost 6 bases at V and 9 bases at J; junction bases unmatched: 12. The germline V gene encodes CDR1 MDHEN and CDR2 SYDVKM. This CDR3 is CASSGAPGLAGGGEQFF. The CDR3 DNA reads TGTGCCAGCAGCGGAGCCCCGGGACTAGCGGGAGGTGGTGAGCAGTTCTTC. The whole variable domain, filled in from reference TRBV28 and TRBJ2-1, reads DVKVTQSSRYLVKRTGEKVFLECVQDMDHENMFWYRQDPGLGLRLIYFSYDVKMKEKGDIPEGYSVSREKKERFSLILESASTNQTSMYLCASSGAPGLAGGGEQFFGPGTRLTVL.

The chain recombines TRBV28 with TRBJ2-6, with D unresolved. Germline V gene sequence: CDR1 MDHEN, CDR2 SYDVKM. The V gene lost 4 bases and the J gene lost 0 bases, with 10 bases spanning the gap. The CDR3 spans 16 residues. The CDR3 loop reads CASSSPGYSGANVLTF. CDR3 sequence (DNA): TGTGCCAGCAGTTCTCCCGGGTACTCTGGGGCCAACGTCCTGACTTTC.

A few counts support this clonotype. CDR3 coding DNA: TGTGCCAGCAGCGTAGGGGCAGGGGGCGCAGGCGGGGAGCTGTTTTTT. Its translation: CASSVGAGGAGGELFF. This chain joins TRBV9 and TRBJ2-2; 8 nucleotides agree with TRBD1. The germline CDR1 and CDR2 sequences are SGDLS and YYNGEE. The junction had 8 bases not matched to a gene; V was cut back by 0 bases and J by 7 bases. The CDR3 runs 16 residues.

The chain combines TRBV7-2 with TRBJ2-7; a weak D match, TRBD2 (7 bases). Germline CDR1 and CDR2: SGHTA and FQGNSA. There are 16 residues in the CDR3. Trimming stripped 1 base from V and 4 bases from J, with 17 bases between. CDR3 sequence: CASSLDLRGLLYEQYF. The CDR3 DNA follows: TGTGCCAGCAGCTTAGATTTGCGGGGGCTGTTGTACGAGCAGTACTTC. The full variable domain, in which reference TRBV7-2 and TRBJ2-7 provide the parts outside the CDR3, is GAGVSQSPSNKVTEKGKDVELRCDPISGHTALYWYRQSLGQGLEFLIYFQGNSAPDKSGLPSDRFSAERTGGSVSTLTIQRTQQEDSAVYLCASSLDLRGLLYEQYFGPGTRLTVT.

The chain is built from TRBV25-1 and TRBJ2-7; no clear D. Trimming removed 6 bases at V and 3 bases at J, with 9 bases between. The length of the CDR3 is 12 residues. Germline V gives CDR1 MGHDK, CDR2 SYGVNS. As DNA, the CDR3 is TGTGCCAGCAGCCGGTCGTTCTACGAGCAGTACTTC. This translates into CASSRSFYEQYF.

This rearrangement joins TRBV18 to TRBJ1-1, with D uncertain. This CDR3 contains 14 residues. Germline V gene data show CDR1 as KGHSH and CDR2 as LQKENI. V shed 6 bases and J shed 1 base, with 12 bases lying between them. This CDR3 is CASSAYGSNTEAFF. Here the CDR3 DNA reads TGTGCCAGCTCGGCTTACGGATCGAACACTGAAGCTTTCTTT.

In its sample, this clonotype was seen many times. The V and J genes are TRBV29-1 and TRBJ2-3; maybe TRBD1 (6 bases). CDR3 length: 14 residues. Germline V gives CDR1 SQVTM, CDR2 ANQGSEA. Between the trimmed V and J ends, which lost 3 bases and 2 bases, there was a span of 12 bases. The CDR3 nucleotides read TGCAGCGTTGACGACAGGATACTCACAGATACGCAGTATTTT. Encoded protein: CSVDDRILTDTQYF.

This clonotype showed up just a few times. The chain is built from TRBV6-2 or TRBV6-3 and TRBJ2-7; 11 nucleotides agree with TRBD2. This CDR3 contains 15 residues. Germline lookup yields CDR1 MNHEY and CDR2 SVGEGT. The V segment lost 4 bases and the J segment 4 bases; nucleotides outside the gene matches: 6. CDR3 sequence reads: CASSSQTSGAYEQYF. DNA for the CDR3: TGTGCCAGCAGTTCCCAGACTAGCGGGGCTTACGAGCAGTACTTC.

This clonotype was counted many times. The chain carries TRBV5-1 and TRBJ1-4; D not resolved. The V end lost 0 bases, the J end lost 5 bases, and 8 bases lay between the germline ends. This CDR3 comprises 14 residues. Looked up from germline, CDR1 is SGHRS and CDR2 is YFSETQ. CDR3 amino acids: CASSLGPPNEKLFF. The CDR3 region has the DNA TGCGCCAGCAGCTTGGGGCCCCCGAATGAAAAACTGTTTTTT.

This clonotype was detected only a few times. The chain combines TRBV7-2 with TRBJ2-7; no reliable D call. From germline, CDR1 is SGHTA and CDR2 FQGNSA. With 5 bases removed from V and 3 bases from J, the gap between germline ends came to 17 bases. The CDR3 covers 15 residues. CDR3 amino acids: CASSPMASRYYEQYF. As DNA, the CDR3 is TGTGCCAGCAGCCCCATGGCGTCCCGCTACTACGAGCAGTACTTC.

This clonotype was seen a handful of times. The genes are TRBV10-3 and TRBJ2-4; D possibly corresponds to TRBD1 (5 bases). From germline, CDR1 is ENHRY and CDR2 SYGVKD. The length of the CDR3 is 14 residues. V was clipped by 0 bases and J by 9 bases, with 12 bases between them. The CDR3 DNA reads as TGTGCCATCAGTGAGTCGGTACAGGCCGGCATTCAGTACTTC. This sequence encodes CAISESVQAGIQYF.

The CDR3 loop is CASSLGQGKETQYF. As DNA, the CDR3 is TGTGCCAGCAGTTTAGGGCAGGGGAAAGAGACCCAGTACTTC. The chain links TRBV27 to TRBJ2-5; D may be TRBD1 (6 bases). Germline lookup yields CDR1 MNHEY and CDR2 SMNVEV (reference sequence). The CDR3 extends over 14 amino acids. V lost 2 bases and J lost 3, with 10 bases in between.

This clonotype turned up a few times. The chain recombines TRBV28 with TRBJ2-1; 7 bases line up with TRBD1. The germline CDR1 and CDR2 sequences are MDHEN and SYDVKM. CDR3 length equals 14 residues. Trimming took 6 bases from V and 6 from J; bases not matched to a gene: 8. CDR3 loop: CASRTGTVPNEQFF. CDR3 bases: TGTGCCAGCAGGACCGGGACAGTGCCCAATGAGCAGTTCTTC. The whole variable domain, remainder taken from reference TRBV28 and TRBJ2-1, is DVKVTQSSRYLVKRTGEKVFLECVQDMDHENMFWYRQDPGLGLRLIYFSYDVKMKEKGDIPEGYSVSREKKERFSLILESASTNQTSMYLCASRTGTVPNEQFFGPGTRLTVL.

This clonotype was detected ten times or more. The chain links TRBV6-5 to TRBJ2-7, with D possibly matching TRBD2 (6 bases). Germline CDR1 reads MNHEY; CDR2 reads SVGAGI. V was shortened by 6 bases and J by 0 bases, with 12 bases between the two germline ends. The CDR3 covers 14 residues. The DNA for the CDR3 is TGTGCCAGCAGCATTAGCGGTAGCTCCTACGAGCAGTACTTC. This translates into CASSISGSSYEQYF.

The chain combines TRBV28 with TRBJ2-3, with TRBD2 as a possible D gene (5 bases). With 7 bases removed from V and 0 bases from J, the gap between germline ends came to 11 bases. CDR3 length: 14 amino acids. CDR1 and CDR2 from the germline V gene are MDHEN and SYDVKM. CDR3 residues: CASTSSTSTDTQYF. CDR3 sequence (DNA): TGTGCCAGCACCTCTAGCACTAGCACAGATACGCAGTATTTT.

There are a few counts of this clonotype. The chain joins TRBV2 to TRBJ1-1; D uncertain. The CDR3 runs 15 residues. V was pared by 6 bases and J by 1 base, with 15 bases between. The germline V gene encodes CDR1 SNHLY and CDR2 FYNNEI. CDR3 sequence: CASRLDRVGNTEAFF. In nucleotides, the CDR3 is TGTGCCAGCAGACTCGACCGGGTTGGGAACACTGAAGCTTTCTTT.

This clonotype has only a few counts. The chain carries TRBV6-5 and TRBJ2-3, with D possibly TRBD1 on 5 matching bases. CDR3 length equals 14 residues. Trimming pared 5 bases from V and 0 bases from J, leaving 9 bases between. Germline loops: CDR1 MNHEY, CDR2 SVGAGI. The CDR3 loop is CASSRQYSTDTQYF. CDR3 nucleotide sequence: TGTGCCAGCAGTCGACAGTATAGCACAGATACGCAGTATTTT.

This clonotype was seen a few times. V is TRBV20-1 and J is TRBJ2-1; 13 positions match TRBD2. The trim removed 4 bases at V and 10 bases at J, leaving 7 bases unmatched. Germline values: CDR1 DFQATT, CDR2 SNEGSKA (reference sequence). CDR3 length equals 14 residues. The CDR3 here is CSATGTSGKSEQFF. CDR3 DNA sequence: TGCAGTGCTACCGGGACTAGCGGGAAATCAGAGCAGTTCTTC.

The V gene is TRBV5-5, the J gene TRBJ2-3; 10 nucleotides agree with TRBD2. Germline V CDR1 and CDR2: SGHKS, YYEKEE (reference sequence). The ends lost 0 bases at V and 6 bases at J; junction bases unmatched: 4. The CDR3 length is 15 residues. The CDR3 region has the DNA TGTGCCAGCAGCTTGGAAGCGGGAGGGCTCGATACGCAGTATTTT. It yields the protein CASSLEAGGLDTQYF.

The genes are TRBV4-1 and TRBJ2-7; D perhaps matches TRBD1 (6 bases). Germline CDR1 reads MGHRA; CDR2 reads YSYEKL. V lost 0 bases to trimming and J lost 3 bases, with 12 bases between them. The CDR3 is made up of 15 amino acids. The chain's CDR3 is CASSQDRTGFYEQYF. The CDR3 region has the DNA TGCGCCAGCAGCCAAGATCGTACAGGGTTCTACGAGCAGTACTTC.